The rows below give T cell receptor beta chains drawn from one sample of a study of blood T cell repertoires in COVID-19. The data were produced by immunoSEQ multiplex PCR, yet TCRdb's version contains in-frame clones alone and is incomplete. Seen here are around 200,000 clones, 70% to 90% observed once, and the top ten hold more than 6.5%. What was sequenced was peripheral blood. These receptor sequences come from a woman older than 75 in a cohort sampled during active or convalescent COVID-19. CDR3s leave out the opening cysteine and the closing phenylalanine or tryptophan. Each record gives: V gene, D gene, J gene, CDR3 protein. D genes are given only for firm matches.

V gene: TRBV6-5
D gene: NA
J gene: TRBJ2-7
CDR3 protein: ASSREQGEQY

V gene: TRBV11-2
D gene: NA
J gene: TRBJ2-3
CDR3 protein: ASSTWTDTQY

V gene: TRBV19
D gene: NA
J gene: TRBJ2-7
CDR3 protein: ASRHPAGYEQY

V gene: TRBV28
D gene: TRBD1
J gene: TRBJ2-7
CDR3 protein: AIKQGAGHEQY

V gene: TRBV3-1/TRBV3-2
D gene: TRBD2
J gene: TRBJ2-7
CDR3 protein: ASSSSGGAYEQY

V gene: TRBV23-1
D gene: TRBD1
J gene: TRBJ2-7
CDR3 protein: ASSQKEDRGYEQY

V gene: TRBV27
D gene: TRBD1
J gene: TRBJ1-3
CDR3 protein: ASSLSRGLGNTIY

V gene: TRBV7-2
D gene: TRBD1
J gene: TRBJ1-4
CDR3 protein: ASSFTGGANEKLF

V gene: TRBV9
D gene: TRBD1
J gene: TRBJ1-3
CDR3 protein: ASSPGQGIAGNTIY

V gene: TRBV18
D gene: TRBD1
J gene: TRBJ2-2
CDR3 protein: ASSPGQGLLTGELF

V gene: TRBV21-1
D gene: NA
J gene: TRBJ1-6
CDR3 protein: ASSPRVRIHPLGNSPLH

V gene: TRBV14
D gene: NA
J gene: TRBJ2-6
CDR3 protein: ASSQALAGPSGANVLT

V gene: TRBV7-8
D gene: TRBD1
J gene: TRBJ2-5
CDR3 protein: ASSPDRVASQETQY

V gene: TRBV18
D gene: TRBD2
J gene: TRBJ2-1
CDR3 protein: ASSPLVGTSGRENEQF

V gene: TRBV30
D gene: TRBD1
J gene: TRBJ1-1
CDR3 protein: AGRRDRERLGEAF

V gene: TRBV7-7
D gene: TRBD1
J gene: TRBJ2-1
CDR3 protein: ASSLEQGSYNEQF

V gene: TRBV9
D gene: NA
J gene: TRBJ2-5
CDR3 protein: ASSVRDTRSQETQY

V gene: TRBV14
D gene: NA
J gene: TRBJ2-5
CDR3 protein: ASSQGYISQETQY

V gene: TRBV24-1
D gene: NA
J gene: TRBJ2-3
CDR3 protein: ATSDPYPVTQY

V gene: TRBV7-7
D gene: TRBD2
J gene: TRBJ2-1
CDR3 protein: ASSPGLAGGDEQF

V gene: TRBV12-3/TRBV12-4
D gene: NA
J gene: TRBJ1-4
CDR3 protein: ASSSLTQGIMG

V gene: TRBV3-1/TRBV3-2
D gene: TRBD1
J gene: TRBJ1-6
CDR3 protein: ASSPTGLHSPLH

V gene: TRBV9
D gene: NA
J gene: TRBJ1-4
CDR3 protein: ASSPTGVINEKLF

V gene: TRBV19
D gene: NA
J gene: TRBJ1-1
CDR3 protein: ASSIEPVAEAF

V gene: TRBV9
D gene: TRBD2
J gene: TRBJ2-5
CDR3 protein: ASSWSGREQETQY

V gene: TRBV29-1
D gene: TRBD1
J gene: TRBJ2-7
CDR3 protein: SVIIGQGSYEQY

V gene: TRBV5-6
D gene: NA
J gene: TRBJ2-1
CDR3 protein: ASRTTVQYEQF

V gene: TRBV2
D gene: TRBD1
J gene: TRBJ2-6
CDR3 protein: ASSGQGGPNVLT

V gene: TRBV9
D gene: TRBD2
J gene: TRBJ2-2
CDR3 protein: ASRRLAGAGELF

V gene: TRBV29-1
D gene: TRBD1
J gene: TRBJ1-2
CDR3 protein: SVVWTGNYGYT

V gene: TRBV5-1
D gene: TRBD1
J gene: TRBJ2-1
CDR3 protein: ASSPFLGQGLGEQF

V gene: TRBV7-6
D gene: TRBD1
J gene: TRBJ2-7
CDR3 protein: ASSIGTGIGYEQY

V gene: TRBV19
D gene: NA
J gene: TRBJ1-2
CDR3 protein: ASTQGGYGYT

V gene: TRBV11-2
D gene: TRBD1
J gene: TRBJ1-2
CDR3 protein: ASSPSWTGNYGYT

V gene: TRBV10-3
D gene: NA
J gene: TRBJ2-1
CDR3 protein: AIREERRGGEQF

V gene: TRBV4-2
D gene: NA
J gene: TRBJ2-3
CDR3 protein: ASSQDWRATDTQY

V gene: TRBV6-5
D gene: TRBD1
J gene: TRBJ2-2
CDR3 protein: ASRIGRTGGNELF

V gene: TRBV28
D gene: NA
J gene: TRBJ1-1
CDR3 protein: ASSPGTSILNTEAF

V gene: TRBV28
D gene: NA
J gene: TRBJ2-7
CDR3 protein: ASSFARGSYEQY

V gene: TRBV7-9
D gene: NA
J gene: TRBJ2-2
CDR3 protein: ASSLAVSGELF

V gene: TRBV5-1
D gene: TRBD1
J gene: TRBJ2-1
CDR3 protein: ASSPAWGQGYNEQF

V gene: TRBV14
D gene: NA
J gene: TRBJ1-2
CDR3 protein: ASSRHASYGYT

V gene: TRBV27
D gene: NA
J gene: TRBJ1-6
CDR3 protein: ASSLIYRPHSPLH

V gene: TRBV7-2
D gene: NA
J gene: TRBJ2-1
CDR3 protein: ASSLYGRNEQF

V gene: TRBV7-2
D gene: NA
J gene: TRBJ1-1
CDR3 protein: ASSYPQQWPGDTEAF

V gene: TRBV7-9
D gene: NA
J gene: TRBJ2-7
CDR3 protein: ASSPGRGRFYEQY

V gene: TRBV11-3
D gene: TRBD2
J gene: TRBJ2-1
CDR3 protein: ASTFGGRDYNEQF

V gene: TRBV5-4
D gene: TRBD1
J gene: TRBJ1-4
CDR3 protein: ASSSQGQGSEKLF

V gene: TRBV5-6
D gene: TRBD2
J gene: TRBJ2-3
CDR3 protein: ASSWGLAGGTTDTQY

V gene: TRBV7-9
D gene: NA
J gene: TRBJ2-3
CDR3 protein: ASSLSPGAGGTDTQY

V gene: TRBV30
D gene: TRBD1
J gene: TRBJ2-2
CDR3 protein: AWSRGQWNTGELF

V gene: TRBV12-3/TRBV12-4
D gene: TRBD1
J gene: TRBJ1-1
CDR3 protein: ASRETGGAF

V gene: TRBV27
D gene: TRBD1
J gene: TRBJ1-5
CDR3 protein: ASRGQGAFSNQPQH

V gene: TRBV28
D gene: TRBD1
J gene: TRBJ2-5
CDR3 protein: ASSFGDRGETQY

V gene: TRBV11-3
D gene: NA
J gene: TRBJ2-2
CDR3 protein: ASSFRGAGELF